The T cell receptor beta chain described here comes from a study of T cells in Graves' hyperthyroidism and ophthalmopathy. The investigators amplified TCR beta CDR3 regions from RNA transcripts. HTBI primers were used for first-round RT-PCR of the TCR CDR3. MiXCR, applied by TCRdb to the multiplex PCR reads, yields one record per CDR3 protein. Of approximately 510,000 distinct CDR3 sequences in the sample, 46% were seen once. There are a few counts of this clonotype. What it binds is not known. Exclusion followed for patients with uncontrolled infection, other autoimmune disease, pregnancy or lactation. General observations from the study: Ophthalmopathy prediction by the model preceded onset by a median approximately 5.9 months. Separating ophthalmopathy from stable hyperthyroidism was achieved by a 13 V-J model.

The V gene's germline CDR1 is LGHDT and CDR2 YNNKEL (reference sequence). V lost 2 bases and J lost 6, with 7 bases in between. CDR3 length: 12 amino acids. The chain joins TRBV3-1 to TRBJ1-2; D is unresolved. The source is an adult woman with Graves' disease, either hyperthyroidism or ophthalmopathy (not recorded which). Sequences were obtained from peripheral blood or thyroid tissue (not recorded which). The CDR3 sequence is CASSQTMNGYTF. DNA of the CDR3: TGTGCCAGCAGCCAAACGATGAATGGCTACACCTTC.